This entry lists 26 T cell receptor beta chains sequenced from one sample in a study of shared clonotypes between healthy human individuals. The naive CD8 fraction comprised CD45RO-negative cells positively selected for CCR7 and excluded terminally differentiated effector memory CD45RA+ cells. Clones were sequenced by immunoSEQ multiplex PCR, and TCRdb holds only the in-frame ones, with some missing. The repertoire holds about 2.1 million clones, with 85% to 95% as singletons. Sequences were obtained from naive CD8+ T cells from PBMCs. The receptors stem from a man between 18 and 29 years old in good health. Some clones in this sample may be carry-over from other donors' samples.

The chain uses TRBV15 and TRBJ2-3; D is uncertain. The V gene's germline CDR1 is LNHNV and CDR2 YYDKDF (reference sequence). Trimming pared 5 bases from V and 2 bases from J, leaving 8 bases between. The CDR3 is 13 residues long. The CDR3 reads CATSGETTDTQYF. For the CDR3, the DNA is TGTGCCACCAGCGGTGAGACCACAGATACGCAGTATTTT. The variable domain in full, completed from reference TRBV15 and TRBJ2-3, reads DAMVIQNPRYQVTQFGKPVTLSCSQTLNHNVMYWYQQKSSQAPKLLFHYYDKDFNNEADTPDNFQSRRPNTSFCFLDIRSPGLGDTAMYLCATSGETTDTQYFGPGTRLTVL.

J is TRBJ1-5 and V is TRBV27; D is ambiguous. Germline lookup yields CDR1 MNHEY and CDR2 SMNVEV (reference sequence). The CDR3 runs to 16 residues. V was clipped by 5 bases and J by 1 base, with 15 bases between them. CDR3 amino acids: CASSPVILGSNQPQHF. The CDR3 nucleotides are TGTGCCAGCAGTCCCGTGATCCTAGGCAGCAATCAGCCCCAGCATTTT.

This chain joins TRBV5-1 and TRBJ1-1, with no clear D. The CDR3 is 13 amino acids. Trimming took 4 bases from V and 4 from J, leaving 11 bases between them. CDR1 SGHRS and CDR2 YFSETQ come from the germline V gene. The CDR3 sequence is CASSTRPFTEAFF. CDR3 in DNA: TGCGCCAGCAGCACGCGACCTTTCACTGAAGCTTTCTTT.

The V call is TRBV4-1, the J call TRBJ2-5; D may be TRBD1 (5 bases). The DNA end is a closer match to TRBJ2-7, so the J assignment may be wrong. This CDR3 contains 12 residues. Germline V gene data show CDR1 as MGHRA and CDR2 as YSYEKL. CDR3 amino acids: CASSHDSYEQYF. The CDR3 DNA is TGCGCCAGCAGCCATGACAGCTACGAGCAGTACTTC.

V gene TRBV25-1 combines with J gene TRBJ2-5, with TRBD2 matching over 12 bases. The CDR3 is made up of 15 amino acids. After removal of 0 bases from V and 8 bases from J, the junction contained 4 bases not matched to a gene. CDR1 and CDR2 from the germline V gene are MGHDK and SYGVNS. The CDR3 loop is CASSEYSGLAGTQYF. The DNA for the CDR3 is TGTGCCAGCAGTGAATATTCGGGACTAGCGGGTACCCAGTACTTC. Filled out from reference TRBV25-1 and TRBJ2-5, the complete variable domain reads EADIYQTPRYLVIGTGKKITLECSQTMGHDKMYWYQQDPGMELHLIHYSYGVNSTEKGDLSSESTVSRIRTEHFPLTLESARPSHTSQYLCASSEYSGLAGTQYFGPGTRLLVL.

The chain has TRBV28 and TRBJ1-5; D not resolved. CDR3 length: 14 amino acids. Trimming shortened V by 3 bases and J by 0 bases, and 6 bases separated the two germline ends. Germline CDR1 reads MDHEN; CDR2 reads SYDVKM. The CDR3 DNA sequence: TGTGCCAGCAGTTTTCGTTTTAGCAATCAGCCCCAGCATTTT. It is translated as CASSFRFSNQPQHF.

This clone has just one count. The chain uses TRBV7-6 and TRBJ2-7; D gene uncertain. Germline-derived CDR1 and CDR2 are SGHVS and FNYEAQ. V was shortened by 4 bases and J by 5 bases, with 9 bases between the two germline ends. CDR3 length: 12 amino acids. In nucleotides, the CDR3 is TGTGCCAGCAGCTGGGGTAAAGACGAGCAGTACTTC. The encoded protein is CASSWGKDEQYF.

The CDR3 DNA follows: TGTGCCAGCAGCTTCCTGAACACCGGGGAGCTGTTTTTT. Its protein is CASSFLNTGELFF. The V gene is TRBV11-2, the J gene TRBJ2-2; D unclear. With 3 bases removed from V and 1 base from J, the gap between germline ends came to 3 bases. CDR3 length: 13 amino acids. In germline, CDR1 is SGHAT, CDR2 FQNNGV.

The chain is built from TRBV5-1 and TRBJ2-1, with D maybe TRBD2 (5 bases). This CDR3 is built from 15 residues. Germline assignment: CDR1 SGHRS and CDR2 YFSETQ. Trimming removed 4 bases from V and 4 bases from J, with 15 bases in between. The CDR3 region is CASSPKAGEYNEQFF. The CDR3 DNA follows: TGCGCCAGCAGCCCTAAGGCGGGCGAATACAATGAGCAGTTCTTC.

This sequence joins TRBV28 and TRBJ1-5; D might be TRBD1 (6 bases). CDR1 MDHEN and CDR2 SYDVKM come from the germline V gene. V lost 5 bases and J lost 3, with 14 bases in between. CDR3 length: 15 amino acids. The CDR3 here is CASSGETGSNQPQHF. The CDR3 DNA reads as TGTGCCAGCAGTGGGGAGACAGGTTCCAATCAGCCCCAGCATTTT.

V usage is TRBV9 and J usage is TRBJ2-5; weak D call: TRBD2 (6 bases). From germline, CDR1 is SGDLS and CDR2 YYNGEE. The CDR3 has 14 residues. V lost 4 bases to trimming and J lost 5 bases, with 15 bases between them. In DNA, the CDR3 is TGTGCCAGCAGCCCCCGGGGGACCGGTGAGACCCAGTACTTC. This gives the protein CASSPRGTGETQYF.

The chain employs TRBV6-6 and TRBJ1-4; D is undetermined. Germline V gives CDR1 MNHNY, CDR2 SVGAGI (reference sequence). V was pared by 6 bases and J by 5 bases, with 10 bases between. The CDR3 consists of 13 residues. The CDR3 DNA reads TGTGCCAGCAGCCCGACCCCCAATGAAAAACTGTTTTTT. It specifies CASSPTPNEKLFF.

This rearrangement joins TRBV11-2 to TRBJ2-1; D possibly corresponds to TRBD1 (5 bases). V was clipped by 2 bases and J by 12 bases, with 14 bases between them. CDR3 length: 13 residues. Germline loops: CDR1 SGHAT, CDR2 FQNNGV. The CDR3 nucleotides read TGTGCCAGCAGCTTAATTGAGCGACAGCTGCAGTTCTTC. Protein sequence: CASSLIERQLQFF.

The chain carries TRBV19 and TRBJ2-7; 7 nucleotides agree with TRBD2. This CDR3 is 15 amino acids long. Germline assignment: CDR1 LNHDA and CDR2 SQIVND (reference sequence). With 4 bases clipped from V and 0 bases from J, the junction kept 6 bases outside the gene matches. As DNA, the CDR3 is TGTGCCAGTAGTACTCACGGCGGGAGCTCCTACGAGCAGTACTTC. It yields the protein CASSTHGGSSYEQYF.

J is TRBJ2-3 and V is TRBV5-1, with unresolved D. V was cut by 4 bases and J by 9 bases, with 21 bases left in between. The CDR3 consists of 15 residues. Germline CDR1 is SGHRS and CDR2 is YFSETQ. The DNA of the CDR3 is TGCGCCAGCAGCGAGGACCTTGGATCCCAAAGGACGCAGTATTTT. Translating it yields CASSEDLGSQRTQYF.

The chain is built from TRBV7-2 and TRBJ2-5; a weak D match, TRBD2 (6 bases). The CDR3 is 15 residues long. Germline assignment: CDR1 SGHTA and CDR2 FQGNSA. Trimming shortened V by 11 bases and J by 0 bases, and 19 bases separated the two germline ends. CDR3 sequence reads: CAGPGAGTNQETQYF. The CDR3 region has the DNA TGTGCCGGCCCCGGGGCGGGAACTAACCAAGAGACCCAGTACTTC.

The chain employs TRBV6-6 and TRBJ2-7, with 10 positions matching TRBD2. This CDR3 has 14 residues. Germline CDR1 reads MNHNY; CDR2 reads SVGAGI (reference sequence). V gave up 6 bases and J gave up 7 bases; unmatched junction bases: 9. The CDR3, as DNA: TGTGCCAGCAGCCCCCTAGCGGGAGATAAGGAGCAGTACTTC. It translates to CASSPLAGDKEQYF.

The count of this clone is one. The chain uses TRBV7-6 and TRBJ2-3; D unresolved. Trimming removed 1 base from V and 1 base from J, with 9 bases in between. This CDR3 is built from 15 residues. Germline values: CDR1 SGHVS, CDR2 FNYEAQ. The CDR3 is CASSLGSRRTDTQYF. CDR3 sequence (DNA): TGTGCCAGCAGCTTAGGGTCGAGGCGCACAGATACGCAGTATTTT.

This clone was counted only a few times. The missing conserved phenylalanine or tryptophan at the end of this CDR3 makes a read error likely. No DNA is shown, since the ends of the CDR3 on it are uncertain; the CDR3 is the one TCRdb lists. J is TRBJ1-1 and V is TRBV6-5. The CDR3 has 8 amino acids, counting both end residues. The germline V gene has CDR1 MNHEY and CDR2 SVGAGI. The chain's CDR3 is CASSNEGG.

The chain joins TRBV30 to TRBJ2-1; 10 bases map to TRBD2. The CDR3 runs to 13 residues. Germline CDR1 GTSNPN, CDR2 SVGIG (reference sequence). Germline trimming cut 5 bases from V and 6 bases from J; bases unmatched to any gene: 4. CDR3 protein: CAWLAGASNEQFF. The CDR3 DNA follows: TGTGCCTGGCTAGCGGGAGCGAGCAATGAGCAGTTCTTC.

CDR3 sequence reads: CASSTISGDRGVEQYF. DNA for the CDR3: TGTGCCAGCAGCACTATAAGTGGGGACAGGGGAGTCGAGCAGTACTTC. The chain uses TRBV13 and TRBJ2-7, with 10 bases matching TRBD1. Losses at the gene ends were 5 bases for V and 6 bases for J; bases not matched to a gene: 13. CDR1 is PRHDT, CDR2 FYEKMQ, per germline (reference sequence). The CDR3 loop spans 16 amino acids.

This chain uses TRBV19 with TRBJ2-5; 8 bases fit TRBD1. Germline CDR1 reads LNHDA; CDR2 reads SQIVND (reference sequence). The CDR3 totals 15 residues. V was clipped by 0 bases and J by 5 bases; unmatched bases: 5. CDR3 sequence reads: CASSIDQGALETQYF. CDR3 DNA sequence: TGTGCCAGTAGTATAGACCAGGGGGCGTTGGAGACCCAGTACTTC. Complete variable domain (other parts from reference TRBV19 and TRBJ2-5): DGGITQSPKYLFRKEGQNVTLSCEQNLNHDAMYWYRQDPGQGLRLIYYSQIVNDFQKGDIAEGYSVSREKKESFPLTVTSAQKNPTAFYLCASSIDQGALETQYFGPGTRLLVL.

This chain uses TRBV28 with TRBJ2-5; 7 bases align to TRBD1. The CDR3 has 15 residues. The J segment lost 3 bases and the V segment lost 4 bases, leaving 8 bases of the junction unmatched. Germline V gene lookup returns CDR1 MDHEN and CDR2 SYDVKM. CDR3 in amino acids: CASSSRGQPEETQYF. The CDR3 region has the DNA TGTGCCAGCAGTTCACGGGGACAGCCGGAAGAGACCCAGTACTTC.

This rearrangement joins TRBV9 to TRBJ2-6, with a tentative D call TRBD1 (5 bases). This CDR3 has 18 residues. Germline CDR1 and CDR2: SGDLS and YYNGEE. V lost 4 bases to trimming and J lost 2 bases, with 19 bases between them. The DNA for the CDR3 is TGTGCCAGCAGCTACCCCGCGACAGTCCCAACTGGGGCCAACGTCCTGACTTTC. Translated: CASSYPATVPTGANVLTF.

Only a few counts were recorded for this clone. In the same sample, other DNA sequences code for this CDR3. The chain has TRBV6-5 and TRBJ1-1; D is ambiguous. V lost 0 bases, J lost 3 bases, and 8 bases lay in between. CDR1 and CDR2 from the germline V gene are MNHEY and SVGAGI. This CDR3 is built from 14 residues. The CDR3 sequence is CASSYSIRDTEAFF. In DNA form, the CDR3 reads TGTGCCAGCAGTTACTCCATCCGGGACACTGAAGCTTTCTTT.

This chain uses TRBV11-2 with TRBJ1-3; D gene unclear. The CDR3 is 12 amino acids. Germline assignment: CDR1 SGHAT and CDR2 FQNNGV. V was pared by 3 bases and J by 2 bases, with 2 bases between. The CDR3 spells CASSLPGNTIYF. CDR3 sequence (DNA): TGTGCCAGCAGCTTGCCTGGAAACACCATATATTTT.